This paragraph reports one T cell receptor (beta chain). The ends were cut back, 5 bases at V and 5 bases at J, with 15 bases in the middle. This CDR3 has 14 amino acids. CDR1 and CDR2 from the germline V gene are LGHNT and FRNRAP. It was version v3.0 of the immunoSEQ assay that was run at survey level. Clones were read by immunoSEQ multiplex PCR, and TCRdb kept only the in-frame ones, dropping some. The data show tens of thousands of clones, more than 75% seen once. These data are taken from a study of long-term antiretroviral therapy in people with HIV. The genes are TRBV12-5 and TRBJ2-5; tentative D call: TRBD1 (6 bases). Sequencing used unsorted PBMCs, obtained 1.8 years before starting antiretroviral therapy. The receptor was isolated from a woman aged 25-40 years with HIV. The CDR3 protein is CASGAGDTGETQYF. CDR3 DNA: TGTGCTAGTGGTGCCGGGGACACTGGGGAGACCCAGTACTTC.